Sequencing of this T cell receptor beta chain was carried out in a study of CD8+ T cells in alopecia areata. At the level of the study: In an open-label trial, patients got 5 to 10 mg tofacitinib twice daily. Tofacitinib lasted 6 to 18 months, then 6 months off drug.

Treatment here: oral pan-JAK inhibitor, 5-10 mg twice daily. The V and J ends lost 4 bases and 14 bases, in that order; junction bases with no gene match: 5. The CDR3 spans 13 residues. Germline V gives CDR1 LNHDA, CDR2 SQIVND (reference sequence). Extracted RNA was reverse transcribed into cDNA, the sequencing template. Only in-frame clones appear in the TCRdb table, and some are missing; sequencing was by immunoSEQ multiplex PCR. Here the sample spans 150,000 to 200,000 clones, more than 55% being singletons. The sample in question was CD4+ T cells sorted from blood, obtained between weeks 47 and 50, from a patient treated with tofacitinib. The gene calls are TRBV19 and TRBJ2-1, with 13 bases that match TRBD2. The clonotype originates from a human donor with alopecia areata. CDR3 sequence reads: CASSTGLAGVEFF. CDR3 nucleotide sequence: TGTGCCAGTAGTACCGGACTAGCGGGGGTGGAGTTCTTC.